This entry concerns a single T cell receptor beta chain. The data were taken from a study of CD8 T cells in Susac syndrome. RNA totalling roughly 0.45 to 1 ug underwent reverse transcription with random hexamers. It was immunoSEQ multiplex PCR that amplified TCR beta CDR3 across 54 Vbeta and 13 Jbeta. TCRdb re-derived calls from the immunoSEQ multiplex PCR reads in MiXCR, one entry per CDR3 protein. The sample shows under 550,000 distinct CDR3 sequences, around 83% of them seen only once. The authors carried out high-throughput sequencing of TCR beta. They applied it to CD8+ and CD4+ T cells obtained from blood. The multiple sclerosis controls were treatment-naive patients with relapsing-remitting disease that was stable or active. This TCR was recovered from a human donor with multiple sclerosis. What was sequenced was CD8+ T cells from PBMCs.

The CDR3: CASSDLIVGTRETYEQYF. As DNA, the CDR3 is TGTGCCAGCAGTGACCTGATCGTAGGGACAAGGGAGACTTACGAGCAGTACTTC. The chain carries TRBV6-1 and TRBJ2-7; weak D call: TRBD1 (6 bases). The CDR3 covers 18 residues. V lost 3 bases, J lost 4 bases, and 25 bases lay in between. Germline V gene lookup returns CDR1 MNHNS and CDR2 SASEGT.